Detailed here is one TCR beta chain. Its specificity is unknown. Unique molecular identifiers were present in the TCR beta cDNA libraries. TCRdb passed the PCR reads through MiXCR, listing each CDR3 protein once. The sample lists hundreds of thousands of distinct CDR3 sequences, roughly 45% occurring once. The data were taken from a study of post-analysis software for immune sequencing data. Study at large: Both relapsing-remitting and secondary progressive multiple sclerosis featured among the disease courses, as did progressive-relapsing multiple sclerosis.

Study-wide findings and caveats: Among 4 or 5 TRBV segments more frequent in patients than controls were TRBV5-6, TRBV5-1 and TRBV20-1.

Looked up from germline, CDR1 is SEHNR and CDR2 is FQNEAQ (reference sequence). V was shortened by 2 bases and J by 3 bases, with 8 bases between the two germline ends. The CDR3 has 13 residues. The clonotype comes from a girl aged 10-17 years with multiple sclerosis. The specimen was blood. The chain has TRBV7-9 and TRBJ2-7; D is unclear. The CDR3 nucleotides read TGTGCCAGCAGCTTATCGGCAGGCTACGAGCAGTACTTC. It translates to CASSLSAGYEQYF.